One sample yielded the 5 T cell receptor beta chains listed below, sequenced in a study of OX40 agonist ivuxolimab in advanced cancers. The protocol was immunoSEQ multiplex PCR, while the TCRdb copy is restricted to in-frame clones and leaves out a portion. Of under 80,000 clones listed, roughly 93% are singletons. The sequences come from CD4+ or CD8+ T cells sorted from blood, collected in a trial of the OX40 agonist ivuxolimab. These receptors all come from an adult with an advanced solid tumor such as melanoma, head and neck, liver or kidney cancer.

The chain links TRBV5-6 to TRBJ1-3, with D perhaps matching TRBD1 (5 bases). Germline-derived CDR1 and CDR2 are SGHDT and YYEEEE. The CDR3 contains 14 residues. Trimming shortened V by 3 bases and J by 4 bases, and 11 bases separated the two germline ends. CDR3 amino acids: CASSSMGTGNTIYF. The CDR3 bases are TGTGCCAGCAGCTCGATGGGGACGGGAAACACCATATATTTT.

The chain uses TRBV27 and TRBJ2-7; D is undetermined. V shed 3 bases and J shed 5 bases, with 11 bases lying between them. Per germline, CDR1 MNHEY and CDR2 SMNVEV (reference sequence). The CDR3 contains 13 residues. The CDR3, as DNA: TGTGCCAGCAGTTTTAAGTGGTTCCACGAGCAGTACTTC. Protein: CASSFKWFHEQYF.

CDR3 sequence: CASSPPGGGYEQYF. For the CDR3, the DNA is TGTGCCAGCAGCCCCCCAGGGGGCGGTTACGAGCAGTACTTC. V gene TRBV5-6 combines with J gene TRBJ2-7; the match to TRBD1 covers 8 bases. Germline V CDR1 and CDR2: SGHDT, YYEEEE. The CDR3 totals 14 residues. The ends lost 4 bases at V and 4 bases at J; junction bases unmatched: 7.

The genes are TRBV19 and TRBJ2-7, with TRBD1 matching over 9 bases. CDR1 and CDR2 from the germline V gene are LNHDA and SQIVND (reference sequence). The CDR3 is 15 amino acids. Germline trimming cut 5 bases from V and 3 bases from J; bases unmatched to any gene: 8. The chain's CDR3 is CASSRDRGARYEQYF. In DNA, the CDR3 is TGTGCCAGTAGTCGAGACAGGGGGGCGCGCTACGAGCAGTACTTC.

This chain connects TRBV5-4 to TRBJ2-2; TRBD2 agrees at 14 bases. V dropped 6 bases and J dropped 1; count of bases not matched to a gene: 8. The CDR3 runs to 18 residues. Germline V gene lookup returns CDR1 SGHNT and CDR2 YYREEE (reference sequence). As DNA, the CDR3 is TGTGCCAGCACTATCGGACTAGCGGGGGGTCGGAACACCGGGGAGCTGTTTTTT. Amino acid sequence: CASTIGLAGGRNTGELFF.